Included here is one T cell receptor (beta chain) sequence, with context. Its specificity is unknown. V lost 0 bases, J lost 2 bases, and 1 base stayed unmatched. This CDR3 region has 14 residues. Per germline, CDR1 SGHRS and CDR2 YFSETQ. Amplification used 60 Vbeta primers and 13 Jbeta primers. Using immunoSEQ multiplex PCR, the repertoire was profiled, and TCRdb retains in-frame clones only, with some absent. The sample records around 150,000 clones, more than 60% being singletons. The sample originates from a study of cytomegalovirus exposure and HLA in healthy donors. Study results and limitations: The classifier, whose performance was assessed in both the original and validation cohorts, reportedly diagnosed cytomegalovirus status with high specificity and sensitivity. Later examination showed HLA-associated TCR beta chains had greater clonal expansion than equally common others. In a later analysis, CMV-associated beta chains were mostly HLA-associated, it appeared.

V is TRBV5-1 and J is TRBJ1-2; 7 bases align to TRBD1. Sequencing input: PBMCs. The source is a woman aged 55 to 70 in good health and CMV-seronegative. The CDR3 DNA is TGCGCCAGCAGCTTGGGGGGACAGAACTATGGCTACACCTTC. Encoded protein: CASSLGGQNYGYTF. The full variable domain, in which reference TRBV5-1 and TRBJ1-2 provide the parts outside the CDR3, is KAGVTQTPRYLIKTRGQQVTLSCSPISGHRSVSWYQQTPGQGLQFLFEYFSETQRNKGNFPGRFSGRQFSNSRSEMNVSTLELGDSALYLCASSLGGQNYGYTFGSGTRLTVV.